This T cell receptor beta chain was sequenced during a study of CD8+ T cells in alopecia areata (dated 2018 in TCRdb). In the study overall: High-throughput TCRbeta sequencing was used to examine T cell clonal expansion in alopecia areata in both the C3H/HeJ mouse model and human patients. On the human side, TCRbeta sequencing was run on scalp tissue and on sorted CD4+ and CD8+ peripheral blood T cells from healthy controls and from alopecia areata patients with either patchy or totalis/universalis disease. Clonality in the scalp was compared among normal scalp (n=4), patchy alopecia areata scalp (n=8), and alopecia totalis/universalis scalp (n=8). The RNA source kit depended on sample type: the PAXgene miRNA kit for fixed scalp, the miRNeasy kit for PBMCs, and the RNeasy kit for mouse skin. TCRbeta CDR3 regions were amplified by immunoSEQ multiplex PCR with 35 Vbeta forward and 13 Jbeta reverse primers.

As concerns this clone: Its antigen is still unknown. No clone much larger than this one lies a single base away; base qualities are absent.

Lesional scalp punch biopsies and peripheral blood were collected from alopecia areata patients. PBMCs were isolated by density centrifugation and stained for CD3, CD4 and CD8, after which CD4+ and CD8+ T cells were sorted on a FACSAria. Alopecia areata patients who were not treated were recruited through a multicenter biomarker study. In a handful of patients from the biomarker study, the blood CD8+ T cells went through an additional sort into NKG2D-low and NKG2D-high fractions. Broad study findings and their caveats: Compared with mice, TCR sequences shared between patients were less clear, possibly partly because of HLA diversity across the patient population. Compared with normal scalp, lesional scalp had higher clonality and more expanded CD8+ clones, particularly in alopecia totalis/universalis, a pattern that suggests antigenic drive. Scalp TCR repertoire analysis is complicated because resident alphabeta T cells in normal human skin are also sequenced, whereas mouse skin is dominated by gammadelta T cells.

Libraries were prepared through the immunoSEQ multiplex PCR assay. RNA was extracted from all samples and reverse transcribed into cDNA as template for TCR sequencing. First-strand cDNA was synthesized with SuperScript III using a 2:1 mix of oligo-dT and random hexamers. Amplification bias was assessed with a synthetic immune receptor repertoire, and residual bias was removed computationally. The authors processed their data as follows. Raw reads were preprocessed for error removal, and CDR3 was defined according to IMGT conventions as running from the conserved cysteine to phenylalanine. To get clonality, Shannon entropy was normalized by log2 of the number of productive unique TCRs and the result was subtracted from 1. Scalp TCRbeta sequences were cross-referenced with sorted blood CD4 and CD8 repertoires so that the CD4 or CD8 identity of scalp clones could be inferred. TCRdb holds this immuneACCESS table with in-frame rearrangements only. Some clones are missing; in checked studies, unresolved V genes explain under half, and the rest has no known cause. V and J calls and clone size follow that table, whereas D and trimming were derived from the DNA. This sample lists under 150,000 clones; less than 50% were detected once. About 10% of the sample belongs to the ten largest clones.

This clonotype was sampled from a human donor with alopecia areata. Sequencing was done on a sample of NKG2D-low CD8+ T cells sorted from blood. This specimen's cell subset or site label, interpreted: sorted CD8+ NKG2D-low blood T cells.

The CDR3 corresponds to CASRAGANVLTF. The bases read TGTGCCAGCAGGGCTGGGGCCAACGTCCTGACTTTC. This chain is built from TRBV5-6 and TRBJ2-6, with the D gene call left open. V is cut by 5 bases and J by 2 bases, and the space between the germline ends is 2 bases. CDR1 SGHDT and CDR2 YYEEEE were looked up in the germline V gene. From the cysteine up to the phenylalanine, the CDR3 has a length of 12 residues. The kept DNA is CDR3 alone, 36 bases in frame from the first base. With the portions outside the CDR3 filled from the reference TRBV5-6 and TRBJ2-6 genes, the complete variable region becomes DAGVTQSPTHLIKTRGQQVTLRCSPKSGHDTVSWYQQALGQGPQFIFQYYEEEERQRGNFPDRFSGHQFPNYSSELNVNALLLGDSALYLCASRAGANVLTFGAGSRLTVL.